Following are 18 T cell receptor beta chains from one sample sequenced in a study of cytomegalovirus exposure and HLA in healthy donors. Vbeta (60) and Jbeta (13) primers were used in the PCR. Produced via immunoSEQ multiplex PCR; TCRdb's table is partial and in-frame only. This sample has under 200,000 clones, with 60% to 80% found just once. Sample: PBMCs. These receptors all come from a female donor in good health and CMV-seronegative.

The chain links TRBV27 to TRBJ2-5; weak D call: TRBD1 (6 bases). The better agreement between TRBJ2-7 and the DNA end casts doubt on the J call. Germline values: CDR1 MNHEY, CDR2 SMNVEV (reference sequence). The length of the CDR3 is 14 residues. CDR3 coding DNA: TGTGCCAGCAGCCTCCGGGACAACCCCTACGAGCAGTACTTC. Protein sequence: CASSLRDNPYEQYF.

The rearrangement uses TRBV6-5 and TRBJ1-1; TRBD1 might be the D (5 bases). CDR1 is MNHEY and CDR2 is SVGAGI in the germline V gene. CDR3 length equals 15 residues. The V end lost 0 bases, the J end lost 0 bases, and 8 bases lay between the germline ends. The CDR3 DNA reads as TGTGCCAGCAGTTACTCGAACAGGTTGAACACTGAAGCTTTCTTT. Its translation is CASSYSNRLNTEAFF.

This clone has just one count. This chain joins TRBV28 and TRBJ1-2; possible D gene TRBD1, 5 bases. There are 15 residues in the CDR3. Germline-derived CDR1 and CDR2 are MDHEN and SYDVKM. V lost 3 bases to trimming and J lost 6 bases, with 17 bases between them. For the CDR3, the DNA is TGTGCCAGCAGTTTTGGGGCCCCAGGGTACCATGGCTACACCTTC. This encodes CASSFGAPGYHGYTF.

The J gene is TRBJ2-7, the V gene TRBV5-4; no reliable D call. This CDR3 contains 11 residues. The germline V gene has CDR1 SGHNT and CDR2 YYREEE (reference sequence). The V end was cut by 5 bases, the J end by 5 bases, with 8 bases between. CDR3 sequence: CASRIADEQYF. The CDR3 DNA sequence: TGTGCCAGCAGAATAGCCGACGAGCAGTACTTC.

This clone was counted a few times. V is TRBV18 and J is TRBJ1-2, with TRBD1 as a possible D gene (6 bases). The V gene's germline CDR1 is KGHSH and CDR2 LQKENI. The CDR3 sequence is 14 residues long. Trimming shortened V by 2 bases and J by 1 base, and 8 bases separated the two germline ends. The CDR3, as DNA: TGTGCCAGCTCACCATACAGGGATAACTATGGCTACACCTTC. Translation: CASSPYRDNYGYTF.

The chain carries TRBV11-1 and TRBJ2-7, with D possibly being TRBD1 (6 bases). Germline-derived CDR1 and CDR2 are SGHAT and FQDESV (reference sequence). V lost 5 bases and J 5 bases, leaving 19 bases between the germline ends. This CDR3 contains 15 residues. The CDR3 nucleotides read TGTGCCAGCAGCCCCTCGCGGGCAGGGGTGGACGAGCAGTACTTC. Translated, it gives CASSPSRAGVDEQYF.

The chain uses TRBV28 and TRBJ1-1; D perhaps matches TRBD1 (5 bases). Germline CDR1 MDHEN, CDR2 SYDVKM. V gave up 3 bases and J gave up 1 base, with 9 bases separating them. The CDR3 contains 14 residues. CDR3 protein: CASSFGGGNTEAFF. Here the CDR3 DNA reads TGTGCCAGCAGTTTTGGGGGGGGGAACACTGAAGCTTTCTTT. The full variable domain, with the rest looked up from reference TRBV28 and TRBJ1-1, is DVKVTQSSRYLVKRTGEKVFLECVQDMDHENMFWYRQDPGLGLRLIYFSYDVKMKEKGDIPEGYSVSREKKERFSLILESASTNQTSMYLCASSFGGGNTEAFFGQGTRLTVV.

This clone came up a few times. The V gene is TRBV21-1, the J gene TRBJ2-7; the table's D call, TRBD2, has no DNA check behind it. TRBV21-1 is noted as a pseudogene. This CDR3 is built from 17 residues. The DNA of the CDR3 is TGTGCCAGCAGCAAAGGAGCAGGGACTGTTAGCTCCTACGAGCAGTACTTC. Its protein product is CASSKGAGTVSSYEQYF.

This sequence joins TRBV7-6 and TRBJ1-1, with D possibly being TRBD1 (5 bases). Trimming took 1 base from V and 1 from J, leaving 7 bases between them. The CDR3 loop spans 14 amino acids. Germline V gene lookup returns CDR1 SGHVS and CDR2 FNYEAQ. The CDR3 DNA is TGTGCCAGCAGCTTAGGGGGCAGGAACACTGAAGCTTTCTTT. It encodes CASSLGGRNTEAFF.

The V call is TRBV5-1, the J call TRBJ2-1; TRBD2 agrees at 7 bases. CDR3 size: 16 residues. V lost 4 bases and J lost 4; bases outside the gene matches: 11. The germline CDR1 and CDR2 sequences are SGHRS and YFSETQ. The CDR3 spells CASSMAGLAAYNEQFF. CDR3 bases: TGCGCCAGCAGCATGGCCGGGCTAGCGGCTTACAATGAGCAGTTCTTC. Full variable domain (remainder filled in from reference TRBV5-1 and TRBJ2-1): KAGVTQTPRYLIKTRGQQVTLSCSPISGHRSVSWYQQTPGQGLQFLFEYFSETQRNKGNFPGRFSGRQFSNSRSEMNVSTLELGDSALYLCASSMAGLAAYNEQFFGPGTRLTVL.

This clone appeared a few times. The rearrangement links TRBV6-4 to TRBJ2-2; 7 bases match TRBD1. Germline-derived CDR1 and CDR2 are MRHNA and SNTAGT. The CDR3 length is 18 residues. V lost 2 bases to trimming and J lost 4 bases; unmatched junction nucleotides: 13. CDR3 nucleotide sequence: TGTGCCAGCAGTGACGGGTTCGGTGAGGGGGCGCTCACCGGGGAGCTGTTTTTT. It codes for CASSDGFGEGALTGELFF.

V and J are TRBV7-9 and TRBJ2-1; D not resolved. Germline V gives CDR1 SEHNR, CDR2 FQNEAQ (reference sequence). The CDR3 has 11 amino acids. V was trimmed by 5 bases and J by 9 bases, leaving 8 bases between them. CDR3 in amino acids: CASSTTGEQFF. The CDR3 DNA is TGTGCCAGCAGCACTACCGGTGAGCAGTTCTTC.

This CDR3 is CASSERGGAGETQYF. CDR3 nucleotides: TGTGCCAGCAGTGAGAGAGGGGGGGCGGGGGAGACCCAGTACTTC. The chain uses TRBV2 and TRBJ2-5; tentatively, D is TRBD2 (7 bases). V was shortened by 3 bases and J by 5 bases, with 16 bases between the two germline ends. Germline assignment: CDR1 SNHLY and CDR2 FYNNEI. The CDR3 sequence is 15 residues long.

The chain employs TRBV9 and TRBJ2-3; 11 bases align to TRBD2. The CDR3 totals 16 residues. The germline CDR1 and CDR2 sequences are SGDLS and YYNGEE. V lost 6 bases and J lost 1; bases outside the gene matches: 7. The CDR3 spells CASTKSLAGGTDTQYF. For the CDR3, the DNA is TGTGCCAGCACCAAATCACTAGCGGGGGGCACAGATACGCAGTATTTT.

V and J are TRBV28 and TRBJ2-3; TRBD2 aligns across 8 bases. V lost 2 bases to trimming and J lost 0 bases; unmatched junction nucleotides: 1. The CDR3 has 15 residues. Germline V gene lookup returns CDR1 MDHEN and CDR2 SYDVKM. CDR3 in DNA: TGTGCCAGCAGTTTACTAGCGGGCAGCACAGATACGCAGTATTTT. Translation gives CASSLLAGSTDTQYF.

V and J are TRBV15 and TRBJ1-6; 8 nucleotides line up with TRBD1. The CDR3 spans 15 residues. The germline V gene has CDR1 LNHNV and CDR2 YYDKDF (reference sequence). The J segment lost 10 bases and the V segment lost 0 bases, leaving 5 bases of the junction unmatched. CDR3 sequence reads: CATSRDQAGGSPLHF. The CDR3 DNA reads as TGTGCCACCAGCAGAGATCAGGCAGGGGGCTCACCCCTCCACTTT. Complete variable domain (other parts from reference TRBV15 and TRBJ1-6): DAMVIQNPRYQVTQFGKPVTLSCSQTLNHNVMYWYQQKSSQAPKLLFHYYDKDFNNEADTPDNFQSRRPNTSFCFLDIRSPGLGDTAMYLCATSRDQAGGSPLHFGNGTRLTVT.

This clone was counted many times. The chain combines TRBV6-5 with TRBJ1-6; D is uncertain. This CDR3 is built from 14 residues. Germline-derived CDR1 and CDR2 are MNHEY and SVGAGI. Trimming removed 5 bases at V and 9 bases at J, with 14 bases between. The CDR3 here is CASSPELSPSPLHF. The CDR3 coding sequence is TGTGCCAGCAGTCCTGAACTGTCACCTTCACCCCTCCACTTT.

This clone was observed a handful of times. The chain links TRBV30 to TRBJ1-4; D uncertain. This CDR3 is 13 amino acids long. The germline V and J ends were trimmed by 0 bases and 10 bases, with 12 bases remaining between them. Germline V gene sequence: CDR1 GTSNPN, CDR2 SVGIG (reference sequence). CDR3 in DNA: TGTGCCTGGAGTGTACGGGTTGAGGGAAAACTGTTTTTT. Its translation: CAWSVRVEGKLFF.